This entry lists 4 T cell receptor beta chains sequenced from one sample in a study of regulatory T cells in long-lasting Graves disease. Arm-PCR of CDR3 regions and iRepertoire HTBI primers were used to build TCR beta libraries. TCRdb recomputed calls from the multiplex PCR reads with MiXCR, one row per CDR3 protein. Found here are 350,000 to 500,000 distinct CDR3 sequences, 14% of them singletons; the top ten hold roughly 18%. Time point meaning: newly diagnosed GD, antithyroid drugs for less than 3 months. From PBMCs, RNA was extracted and then used to make the TCR library. This same sample was also part of a study on T cells in Graves' hyperthyroidism and ophthalmopathy.

The material was peripheral blood mononuclear cells (PBMCs), obtained at new diagnosis, from a patient treated with antithyroid drugs. The receptor set was obtained from a woman in her forties or fifties with Graves disease.

In this sample, this clonotype turned up many times. The V and J genes are TRBV28 and TRBJ2-2; D remains ambiguous. The CDR3 length is 14 residues. From germline, CDR1 is MDHEN and CDR2 SYDVKM. Trimming left V 6 bases short and J 6 bases short, with 14 bases between. As DNA, the CDR3 is TGTGCCAGCAGACGTATGCGGCAGGCCGGGGAGCTGTTTTTT. Its translation is CASRRMRQAGELFF.

This clonotype was seen at least ten times. This chain joins TRBV7-3 and TRBJ2-3; 7 nucleotides agree with TRBD2. V was pared by 5 bases and J by 3 bases, with 11 bases of the junction left unmatched. CDR1 SGHTA and CDR2 FQGTGA come from the germline V gene. The CDR3 totals 16 residues. The CDR3 spells CASSKGTGAGTDTQYF. DNA of the CDR3: TGTGCCAGCAGCAAGGGGACGGGAGCGGGAACAGATACGCAGTATTTT.

The sample holds many counts of this clonotype. The V call is TRBV12-3 or TRBV12-4, the J call TRBJ1-5; unclear D gene. Trimming removed 2 bases at V and 3 bases at J, with 8 bases between. The CDR3 covers 14 residues. DNA for the CDR3: TGTGCCAGCAGTTTAATTGGGCCCAATCAGCCCCAGCATTTT. Translation: CASSLIGPNQPQHF.

In this sample, this clonotype turned up many times. The CDR3 DNA follows: TGTGCCAGCACCACGACCATTTACGACGGGGAGGGCGATGGCTACACCTTC. This sequence encodes CASTTTIYDGEGDGYTF. This chain links TRBV6-2 or TRBV6-3 with TRBJ1-2; no firm D call. CDR1 MNHEY and CDR2 SVGEGT come from the germline V gene. The V and J ends lost 7 bases and 6 bases respectively, with 27 bases between them. The CDR3 extends over 17 amino acids.